This TCR beta chain comes out of a study of blood T cell repertoires in COVID-19 (dated by TCRdb to 2020 to 2022). For the wider study: Collaborator samples came from the United States, Italy and Spain and covered acute and convalescent phases of COVID-19. The prospective study material was composed of cDNA or gDNA derived from T cells, B-cell-depleted T cells, or PBMCs. Subjects who had been exposed to COVID-19, were actively infected with it, or had recovered from it provided the deeply sampled blood TCRbeta repertoires that made up the dataset. The repertoires were released in a freely available public database meant as a resource for research on the immune response to SARS-CoV-2. The samples were drawn from the first 160 participants of the ongoing ImmuneRACE study and from roughly 1,300 subjects provided by 6 global collaborators. Nearly every sample came with metadata listing a de-identified subject ID, COVID-19 status, age in years and sex. Where available, HLA class I and class II types were obtained from metadata supplied by the sample provider rather than from assay-based typing. The research as a whole found: How much clinical and demographic metadata was included differed by source and by participant, and the metadata was provided uncurated.

TCRbeta CDR3 regions were amplified from genomic DNA by means of the immunoSEQ Assay, a bias-controlled multiplex PCR. The original pipeline was this. Nucleated cell counts per sample were estimated from amplification of reference gene primers within the assay. To quantify the absolute abundance of each unique TCRbeta CDR3 rearrangement, sequence reads were collapsed and filtered. Productive Simpson clonality was computed per sample as the square root of Simpson's diversity index over productive rearrangements. The immuneACCESS repertoire file appears here via TCRdb, limited to in-frame rearrangements. These files lack a portion of the clones; in checked studies, under half of the deficit traces to unresolved V genes, and the cause of the others is not known. The V and J calls and clone size were taken over from that table, and D and trimming were inferred from the DNA. The sample has 90,000 or so clones on record, about 85% of them singletons. The ten largest clonotypes hold around 4.1% of the sample.

Points on this clone: What this receptor recognizes is not known. Base-call qualities are not available, and no considerably larger clone is one nucleotide away.

The germline V gene yields MNHEY for CDR1 and SVGAGI for CDR2. Trimming takes 2 bases from V and 9 bases from J, and the germline ends sit 8 bases apart. The CDR3, cysteine through phenylalanine, is 12 amino acids long. Only the CDR3 DNA is retained, 36 bases long and in frame from the first base. Whole blood was collected in K2EDTA tubes by collaborating institutions according to the institutions' own protocols. For TCRbeta analysis, collaborators shipped samples as frozen whole blood, isolated PBMCs, or DNA extracted from either of those sample types. The sequenced sample consisted of peripheral blood. The TCR originated in a man aged 55 to 70 with acute or convalescent COVID-19. The chain is assembled from TRBV6-5 and TRBJ2-1; a weak D assignment points to TRBD2 (6 bases agree). The CDR3 sequence is CASSYLRGEQFF. The nucleotides are TGTGCCAGCAGTTACCTGCGGGGTGAGCAGTTCTTC.